The present TCR beta chain was sequenced within a study of blood T cells in healthy people across ages. The V end lost 3 bases, the J end lost 2 bases, and 11 bases lay between the germline ends. Germline V CDR1 and CDR2: MNHEY, SMNVEV (reference sequence). This CDR3 region has 16 residues. This clonotype has more than one count but fewer than ten. The use of a sample-barcoded 5' primer and a J-beta primer mix characterized a second PCR of roughly 6 to 11 cycles. Using its own MiXCR run on the 5' RACE reads, TCRdb lists one record per CDR3 protein. The repertoire holds roughly 700,000 distinct CDR3 sequences, with less than 40% as singletons.

This sequence joins TRBV27 and TRBJ1-6; D is ambiguous. The receptor's source is a woman older than 75 in good health. The source material was blood. CDR3 DNA: TGTGCCAGCAGTTTTCGCGCAGACCCCTATAATTCACCCCTCCACTTT. Its translation: CASSFRADPYNSPLHF.